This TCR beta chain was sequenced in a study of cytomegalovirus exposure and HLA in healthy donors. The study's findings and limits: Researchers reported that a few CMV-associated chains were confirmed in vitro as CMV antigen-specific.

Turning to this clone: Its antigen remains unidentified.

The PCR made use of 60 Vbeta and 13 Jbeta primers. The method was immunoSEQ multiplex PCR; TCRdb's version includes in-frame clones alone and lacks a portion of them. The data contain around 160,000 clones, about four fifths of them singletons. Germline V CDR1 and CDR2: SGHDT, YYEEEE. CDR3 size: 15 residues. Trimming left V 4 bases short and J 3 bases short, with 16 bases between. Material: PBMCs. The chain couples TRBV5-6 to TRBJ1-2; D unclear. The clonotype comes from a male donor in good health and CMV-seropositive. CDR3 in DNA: TGTGCCAGCAGCCTGCACCAGACACCCTACTATGGCTACACCTTC. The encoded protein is CASSLHQTPYYGYTF.